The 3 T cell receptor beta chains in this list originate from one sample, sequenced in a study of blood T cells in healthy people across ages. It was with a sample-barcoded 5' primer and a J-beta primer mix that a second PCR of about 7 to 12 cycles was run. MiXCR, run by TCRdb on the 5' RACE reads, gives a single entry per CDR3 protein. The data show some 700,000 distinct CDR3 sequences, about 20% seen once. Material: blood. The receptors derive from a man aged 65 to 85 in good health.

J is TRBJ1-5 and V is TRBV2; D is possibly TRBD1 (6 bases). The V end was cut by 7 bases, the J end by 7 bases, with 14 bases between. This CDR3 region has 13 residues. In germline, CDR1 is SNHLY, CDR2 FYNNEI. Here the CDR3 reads CASNREDEQPQHF. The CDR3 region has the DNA TGTGCCAGCAACAGGGAGGACGAGCAGCCCCAGCATTTT.

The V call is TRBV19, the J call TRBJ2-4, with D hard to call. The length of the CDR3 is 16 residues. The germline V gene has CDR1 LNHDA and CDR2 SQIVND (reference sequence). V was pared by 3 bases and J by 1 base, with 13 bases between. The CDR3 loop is CASSMFGQAAKNIQYF. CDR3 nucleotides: TGTGCCAGTAGTATGTTCGGTCAGGCCGCCAAAAACATTCAGTACTTC.

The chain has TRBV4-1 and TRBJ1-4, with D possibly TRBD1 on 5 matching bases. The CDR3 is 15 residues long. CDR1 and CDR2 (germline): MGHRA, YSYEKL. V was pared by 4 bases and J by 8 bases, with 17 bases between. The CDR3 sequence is CASSPSENRGEKLFF. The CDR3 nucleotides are TGCGCCAGCAGCCCCAGCGAGAACCGGGGCGAAAAACTGTTTTTT.